These 31 T cell receptor beta chains were sequenced from one sample in a study of CD8 T cells in Susac syndrome. A quantity of about 0.5 to 1 ug RNA underwent reverse transcription using random hexamers. TCRdb called the immunoSEQ multiplex PCR reads again in MiXCR, with one record for every CDR3 protein. This table holds fewer than 250,000 distinct CDR3 sequences, 80% to 95% found once. Sample: CD8+ T cells from PBMCs. The source is a human donor with multiple sclerosis.

This chain uses TRBV7-8 with TRBJ2-5; 9 bases map to TRBD2. V lost 4 bases to trimming and J lost 2 bases; unmatched junction nucleotides: 5. This CDR3 is 15 amino acids long. The germline gives CDR1 SGHVS, CDR2 FQNEAQ. The CDR3 bases are TGTGCCAGCAGCTCGGCTAGCGGGGCACAAGAGACCCAGTACTTC. Translating it yields CASSSASGAQETQYF.

The V call is TRBV6-1, the J call TRBJ2-3, with 8 bases aligning to TRBD2. V shed 2 bases, J shed 3 bases, and the junction held 7 bases outside the gene matches. CDR3 size: 16 residues. Germline V CDR1 and CDR2: MNHNS, SASEGT. The CDR3 protein is CASSEPMERGTDTQYF. In nucleotides, the CDR3 is TGTGCCAGCAGTGAACCCATGGAGCGGGGGACAGATACGCAGTATTTT.

The chain has TRBV29-1 and TRBJ2-2; maybe TRBD2 (6 bases). The V gene lost 4 bases and the J gene lost 7 bases, with 16 bases spanning the gap. CDR3 length: 14 amino acids. Germline V gene sequence: CDR1 SQVTM, CDR2 ANQGSEA. The DNA for the CDR3 is TGCAGCGTTGGGCTAGCGAAAGGGGACGGGGAGCTGTTTTTT. It specifies CSVGLAKGDGELFF.

The V call is TRBV4-3, the J call TRBJ2-7; perhaps TRBD2 as D (6 bases). The CDR3 covers 16 residues. Germline lookup yields CDR1 LGHNA and CDR2 YSLEER. Trimming stripped 0 bases from V and 1 base from J, with 13 bases between. The CDR3 here is CASSQDREAGSYEQYF. The CDR3 DNA sequence: TGCGCCAGCAGCCAAGATAGGGAGGCAGGGTCCTACGAGCAGTACTTC.

V usage is TRBV19 and J usage is TRBJ2-7, with a weak D call TRBD2 (6 bases). V lost 6 bases and J lost 0, with 9 bases in between. The CDR3 runs 13 residues. CDR1 is LNHDA and CDR2 is SQIVND in the germline V gene (reference sequence). This CDR3 reads CASSRESSYEQYF. The CDR3, as DNA: TGTGCCAGTAGCCGGGAGAGCTCCTACGAGCAGTACTTC.

The gene calls are TRBV9 and TRBJ2-2; 8 nucleotides align to TRBD2. V was clipped by 4 bases and J by 3 bases; unmatched bases: 11. This CDR3 has 17 residues. Germline V gives CDR1 SGDLS, CDR2 YYNGEE. Here the CDR3 DNA reads TGTGCCAGCAGCCCCTCACCAGGTAGCGGGGACACCGGGGAGCTGTTTTTT. Its translation is CASSPSPGSGDTGELFF.

The V and J genes are TRBV7-6 and TRBJ1-3, with 8 bases lining up with TRBD1. The CDR3 has 16 amino acids. Losses at the gene ends were 5 bases for V and 6 bases for J; bases not matched to a gene: 12. Germline assignment: CDR1 SGHVS and CDR2 FNYEAQ. The CDR3 DNA follows: TGTGCCAGCAGCGGCGGGCAGACAGGGGCTGAAAACACCATATATTTT. Translation gives CASSGGQTGAENTIYF.

The chain is built from TRBV11-2 and TRBJ2-3, with 9 bases lining up with TRBD2. The CDR3 consists of 17 residues. With 2 bases clipped from V and 4 bases from J, the junction kept 10 bases outside the gene matches. Germline CDR1 and CDR2: SGHAT and FQNNGV. CDR3 nucleotide sequence: TGTGCCAGCAGCTTATCCGCGGTAGCGGGGGTCGCAGATACGCAGTATTTT. It is translated as CASSLSAVAGVADTQYF. The full variable domain, rest sourced from reference TRBV11-2 and TRBJ2-3, is EAGVAQSPRYKIIEKRQSVAFWCNPISGHATLYWYQQILGQGPKLLIQFQNNGVVDDSQLPKDRFSAERLKGVDSTLKIQPAKLEDSAVYLCASSLSAVAGVADTQYFGPGTRLTVL.

V is TRBV12-3 or TRBV12-4 and J is TRBJ1-2, with TRBD1 matching over 9 bases. The CDR3 totals 14 residues. V lost 8 bases to trimming and J lost 14 bases; unmatched junction nucleotides: 18. CDR3 nucleotides: TGTGCCAGCCGTACATCTTTGGGACAGGGTCTGGGGACCTTC. This sequence encodes CASRTSLGQGLGTF.

This clonotype was seen just once. As DNA, the CDR3 is TGTGCCAGCAGCCCCGGACCGAACTCCTACGAGCAGTACTTC. Amino acid sequence: CASSPGPNSYEQYF. V gene TRBV13 combines with J gene TRBJ2-7; D not resolved. Germline V lookup: CDR1 PRHDT, CDR2 FYEKMQ (reference sequence). V lost 5 bases, J lost 0 bases, and 11 bases lay in between. The CDR3 has 14 amino acids.

The V gene is TRBV9, the J gene TRBJ2-7; D is unclear. The CDR3 is 13 residues long. The germline V and J ends were trimmed by 0 bases and 0 bases, with 4 bases remaining between them. Looked up from germline, CDR1 is SGDLS and CDR2 is YYNGEE. The CDR3 DNA reads as TGTGCCAGCAGCGTAGAGGGCTCCTACGAGCAGTACTTC. This encodes CASSVEGSYEQYF.

This sequence joins TRBV9 and TRBJ1-2; D not certain. The CDR3 has 13 amino acids. CDR1 and CDR2 (germline): SGDLS, YYNGEE. V lost 7 bases and J lost 8, with 18 bases in between. CDR3 loop: CASFPPGSPGYTF. DNA of the CDR3: TGTGCCAGCTTCCCTCCGGGTTCCCCGGGCTACACCTTC.

The chain employs TRBV15 and TRBJ2-5; the D is unclear. The CDR3 consists of 15 residues. The germline gives CDR1 LNHNV, CDR2 YYDKDF (reference sequence). Trimming left V 0 bases short and J 4 bases short, with 12 bases between. The DNA for the CDR3 is TGTGCCACCAGCAGAGATGGTGTCAGTAGAGAGACCCAGTACTTC. This gives the protein CATSRDGVSRETQYF.

This clonotype has only one observation. The junction differs from germline at one of its ends, possibly a read error. This chain joins TRBV6-2 or TRBV6-3 and TRBJ2-7, with TRBD1 as a possible D gene (5 bases). Germline CDR1 reads MNHEY; CDR2 reads SVGEGT. This CDR3 has 13 amino acids. The CDR3 region is CASSWGRVHERYF. In nucleotides, the CDR3 is TGTGCCAGCAGTTGGGGCAGGGTCCACGAGCGGTACTTC.

The chain has TRBV12-3 or TRBV12-4 and TRBJ1-5; D gene unclear. Trimming shortened V by 4 bases and J by 3 bases, and 10 bases separated the two germline ends. This CDR3 is built from 14 residues. CDR3 in amino acids: CASSSGVPNQPQHF. The CDR3 DNA reads as TGTGCCAGCAGTTCCGGCGTACCCAATCAGCCCCAGCATTTT.

The chain employs TRBV19 and TRBJ1-3, with D uncertain. The germline V gene encodes CDR1 LNHDA and CDR2 SQIVND (reference sequence). The CDR3 covers 15 residues. V dropped 6 bases and J dropped 0 bases, with 12 bases sitting between them. The CDR3 reads CASSTDGNSGNTIYF. CDR3 nucleotides: TGTGCCAGTAGCACCGACGGGAACTCTGGAAACACCATATATTTT. Supplemented by reference TRBV19 and TRBJ1-3, the full variable domain reads DGGITQSPKYLFRKEGQNVTLSCEQNLNHDAMYWYRQDPGQGLRLIYYSQIVNDFQKGDIAEGYSVSREKKESFPLTVTSAQKNPTAFYLCASSTDGNSGNTIYFGEGSWLTVV.

This chain links TRBV9 with TRBJ1-2; 12 bases match TRBD1. Germline V lookup: CDR1 SGDLS, CDR2 YYNGEE. V gave up 5 bases and J gave up 3 bases; unmatched junction bases: 11. The CDR3 length is 17 residues. The CDR3 DNA follows: TGTGCCAGCAGGGGATCCGGGACAGGGGGCTTCGACTATGGCTACACCTTC. This translates into CASRGSGTGGFDYGYTF.

V gene TRBV27 combines with J gene TRBJ2-2, with D possibly called TRBD1 or TRBD2 (5 bases each). The CDR3 is 14 residues long. The germline V and J ends were trimmed by 5 bases and 4 bases, with 11 bases remaining between them. From germline, CDR1 is MNHEY and CDR2 SMNVEV (reference sequence). CDR3 DNA: TGTGCCAGCAGTCGGGGCACGGTCACCGGGGAGCTGTTTTTT. Translated: CASSRGTVTGELFF.

This chain links TRBV5-1 with TRBJ2-1; 9 bases line up with TRBD2. The CDR3 sequence is 21 residues long. J gave up 0 bases and V 3 bases, and 19 bases lay outside the gene matches. The germline V gene encodes CDR1 SGHRS and CDR2 YFSETQ. This CDR3 reads CASSSPRLAEGGSLSYNEQFF. CDR3 DNA sequence: TGCGCCAGCAGCTCTCCAAGACTAGCGGAGGGAGGGTCACTCTCCTACAATGAGCAGTTCTTC.

The chain recombines TRBV27 with TRBJ2-5; TRBD2 matches 7 bases. The CDR3 sequence is 15 residues long. V was clipped by 2 bases and J by 1 base; unmatched bases: 4. Germline V gene lookup returns CDR1 MNHEY and CDR2 SMNVEV (reference sequence). CDR3 DNA sequence: TGTGCCAGCAGTTTAAGGCGGGGGACCCAAGAGACCCAGTACTTC. This translates into CASSLRRGTQETQYF.

V and J are TRBV3-1 and TRBJ2-7; 8 bases are a match to TRBD2. Germline CDR1 LGHDT, CDR2 YNNKEL (reference sequence). This CDR3 spans 15 amino acids. V gave up 1 base and J gave up 4 bases; unmatched junction bases: 6. The CDR3 sequence: CASSQASGFAYEQYF. CDR3 nucleotides: TGTGCCAGCAGCCAAGCTAGCGGGTTTGCGTACGAGCAGTACTTC.

This sequence joins TRBV3-1 and TRBJ2-3; TRBD1 or TRBD2 may be the D gene (5 bases each). CDR3 length: 13 residues. CDR1 LGHDT and CDR2 YNNKEL come from the germline V gene (reference sequence). Trimming removed 6 bases from V and 8 bases from J, with 15 bases in between. The CDR3 DNA reads as TGTGCCAGCAGTCTGGGGGATGTGGGTACGCAGTATTTT. This translates into CASSLGDVGTQYF.

V and J are TRBV6-2 or TRBV6-3 and TRBJ2-1; D possibly corresponds to TRBD1 (6 bases). The CDR3 sequence is 15 residues long. V was pared by 0 bases and J by 4 bases, with 10 bases between. Germline V gene sequence: CDR1 MNHEY, CDR2 SVGEGT. In DNA form, the CDR3 reads TGTGCCAGCAGTTACTCAACAGGGAGTTACAATGAGCAGTTCTTC. It codes for CASSYSTGSYNEQFF.

The rearrangement links TRBV5-4 to TRBJ1-6; tentatively, D is TRBD1 (6 bases). V lost 1 base, J lost 11 bases, and 22 bases lay in between. The germline V gene encodes CDR1 SGHNT and CDR2 YYREEE (reference sequence). This CDR3 has 17 amino acids. The CDR3 coding sequence is TGTGCCAGCAGCTTGCTGGGGGCAAATGGCAATCGAGCACCCCTCCACTTT. It codes for CASSLLGANGNRAPLHF.

The DNA of the CDR3 is TGTGCCAGCAGTGTGATAGGGAATCCCTCCTACGAGCAGTACTTC. Residues: CASSVIGNPSYEQYF. V gene TRBV2 combines with J gene TRBJ2-7; D is unresolved. The CDR3 length is 15 residues. V was clipped by 4 bases and J by 0 bases, with 13 bases between them. CDR1 is SNHLY, CDR2 FYNNEI, per germline.

J is TRBJ2-5 and V is TRBV7-8; 7 nucleotides line up with TRBD2. V trimming: 5 bases; J trimming: 5 bases; junction bases outside the gene matches: 14. The CDR3 extends over 16 amino acids. Germline CDR1 reads SGHVS; CDR2 reads FQNEAQ. CDR3 sequence reads: CASSAPRERGRETQYF. In nucleotides, the CDR3 is TGTGCCAGCAGCGCCCCCAGGGAGCGGGGTCGGGAGACCCAGTACTTC.

The rearrangement joins TRBV30 to TRBJ1-4; the D gene is possibly TRBD1 (5 bases). This CDR3 is built from 12 residues. Germline CDR1 reads GTSNPN; CDR2 reads SVGIG (reference sequence). V was shortened by 3 bases and J by 7 bases, with 9 bases between the two germline ends. In nucleotides, the CDR3 is TGTGCCTGGAGGGGGCGCGGTGAAAAACTGTTTTTT. This encodes CAWRGRGEKLFF.

The chain couples TRBV12-3 or TRBV12-4 to TRBJ2-1, with no clear D. The CDR3 extends over 16 amino acids. V lost 2 bases to trimming and J lost 5 bases, with 16 bases between them. The CDR3 DNA sequence: TGTGCCAGCAGTTTAATCCGTGAGAGTGGCAACAATGAGCAGTTCTTC. Amino acids: CASSLIRESGNNEQFF.

CDR3 coding DNA: TGTGCCAGCAGTTCTGGGGGGGCTAGCGGGGGCCTAATCTACGAGCAGTACTTC. As protein: CASSSGGASGGLIYEQYF. This chain joins TRBV12-3 or TRBV12-4 and TRBJ2-7, with TRBD2 matching 10 bases. Trimming at V came to 4 bases and at J to 3 bases, leaving 15 bases not matched to a gene. The CDR3 spans 18 residues.

CDR3 sequence (DNA): TGTGCCAGCAGCCAAGATCCCTTCTATGGCTACACCTTC. This codes for CASSQDPFYGYTF. The J gene is TRBJ1-2, the V gene TRBV4-2; D gene unclear. In germline, CDR1 is LGHNA, CDR2 YNFKEQ. V lost 0 bases to trimming and J lost 4 bases, with 6 bases between them. CDR3 length: 13 residues.

The chain recombines TRBV5-6 with TRBJ1-1; tentative D call: TRBD1 (5 bases). V lost 0 bases, J lost 0 bases, and 6 bases lay in between. This CDR3 has 14 residues. Germline CDR1 is SGHDT and CDR2 is YYEEEE. Here the CDR3 reads CASSLEGLNTEAFF. The CDR3 bases are TGTGCCAGCAGCTTGGAGGGGTTGAACACTGAAGCTTTCTTT.